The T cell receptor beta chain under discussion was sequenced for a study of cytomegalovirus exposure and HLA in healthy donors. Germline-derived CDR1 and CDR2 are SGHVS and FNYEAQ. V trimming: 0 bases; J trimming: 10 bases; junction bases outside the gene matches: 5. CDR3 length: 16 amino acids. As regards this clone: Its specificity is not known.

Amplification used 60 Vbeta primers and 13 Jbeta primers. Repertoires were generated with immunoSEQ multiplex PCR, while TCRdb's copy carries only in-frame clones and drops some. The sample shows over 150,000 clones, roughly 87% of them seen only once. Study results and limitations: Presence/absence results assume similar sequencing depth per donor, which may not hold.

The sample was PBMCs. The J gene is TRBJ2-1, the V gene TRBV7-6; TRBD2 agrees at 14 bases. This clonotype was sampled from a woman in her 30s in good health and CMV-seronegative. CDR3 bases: TGTGCCAGCAGCTTAGCGTCGGGACTAGCGGGAGCAGAGCAGTTCTTC. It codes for CASSLASGLAGAEQFF.